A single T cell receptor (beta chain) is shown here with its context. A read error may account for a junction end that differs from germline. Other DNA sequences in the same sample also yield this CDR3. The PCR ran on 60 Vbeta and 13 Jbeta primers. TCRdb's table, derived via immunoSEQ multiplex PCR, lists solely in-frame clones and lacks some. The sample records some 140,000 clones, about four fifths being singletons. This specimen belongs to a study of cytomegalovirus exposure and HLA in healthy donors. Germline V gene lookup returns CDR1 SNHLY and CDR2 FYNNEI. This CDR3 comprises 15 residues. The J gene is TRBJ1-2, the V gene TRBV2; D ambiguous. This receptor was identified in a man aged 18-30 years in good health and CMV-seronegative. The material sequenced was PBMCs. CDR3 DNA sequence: TGCGCCAGCAGTGACGGGAGAGGGAATCTGGGGGGCTACACCTTC. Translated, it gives CASSDGRGNLGGYTF.